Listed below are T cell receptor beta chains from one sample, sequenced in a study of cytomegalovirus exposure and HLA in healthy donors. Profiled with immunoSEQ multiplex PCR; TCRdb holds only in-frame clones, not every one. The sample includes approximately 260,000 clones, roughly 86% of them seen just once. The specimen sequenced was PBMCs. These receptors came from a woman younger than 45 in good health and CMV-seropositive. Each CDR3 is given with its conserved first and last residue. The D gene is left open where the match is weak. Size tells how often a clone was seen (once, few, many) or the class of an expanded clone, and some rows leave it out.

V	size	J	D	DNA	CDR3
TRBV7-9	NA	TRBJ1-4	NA	TGTGCCAGCACCAGGGATAAGGAAAAACTGTTTTTT	CASTRDKEKLFF
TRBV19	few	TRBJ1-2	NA	TGTGCCAGTAGTTCCGGGTCGATATTTGACTATGGCTACACCTTC	CASSSGSIFDYGYTF
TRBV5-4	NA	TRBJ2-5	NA	TGTGCCAGCAGCCCAACCTGGTCCGGGGACTTGCAGACCCAGTACTTC	CASSPTWSGDLQTQYF
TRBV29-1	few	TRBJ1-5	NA	TGCAGCGTTGCAGGGCAGCATGGTCAGCCCCAGCATTTT	CSVAGQHGQPQHF
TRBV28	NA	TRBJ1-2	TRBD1	TGTGCCAGCAGTTTTCCCGGACAGGGGAACTATGGCTACACCTTC	CASSFPGQGNYGYTF
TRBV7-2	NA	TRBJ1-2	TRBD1	TGTGCCAGCAGCTGTCCGGACAGGCTTGGCTACACCTTC	CASSCPDRLGYTF
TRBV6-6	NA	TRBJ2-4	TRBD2	TGTGCCAGCAGCTTACTAGCGGAAAACATTCAGTACTTC	CASSLLAENIQYF
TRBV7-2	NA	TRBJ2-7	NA	TGTGCCAGCAGCTTAGGTGGTCGGGTCGAGCAGTACTTC	CASSLGGRVEQYF
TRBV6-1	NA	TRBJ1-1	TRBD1	TGTGCCTCCAAAAGGGACAGGGAGATTCAAACTGAAGCTTTCTTT	CASKRDREIQTEAFF
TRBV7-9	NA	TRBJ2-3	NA	TGTGCCAGCAGCCAAGAGCCTCCCCGGAGCACAGATACGCAGTATTTT	CASSQEPPRSTDTQYF
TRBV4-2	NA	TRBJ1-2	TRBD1	TGTGCCAGCAGCGGCCGTTCCGGCCCTGGACAGGTCAACTATGGCTACACCTTC	CASSGRSGPGQVNYGYTF
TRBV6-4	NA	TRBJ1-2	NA	TGTGCCAGCAGCGAGGACACGGGTTTTGGCTACACCTTC	CASSEDTGFGYTF
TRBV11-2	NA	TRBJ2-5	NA	TGTGCCAGCAGCTTAATAGCGGAGGGGTCCGAGACCCAGTACTTC	CASSLIAEGSETQYF
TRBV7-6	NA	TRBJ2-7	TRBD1	TGTGCCAGCAGCCCCGGACAGGGACAAGGCGAGCAGTACTTC	CASSPGQGQGEQYF
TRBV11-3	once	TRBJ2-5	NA	TGTGCCAGCAGCTTAGGGGGGGTGGAAGAAGAGACCCAGTACTTC	CASSLGGVEEETQYF